These 16 T cell receptor beta chains share one sample of origin, sequenced in a study of blood T cell repertoires in COVID-19. The table came from immunoSEQ multiplex PCR; TCRdb's copy has only in-frame clones and leaves some out. The profile covers more than 65,000 clones, with around 88% appearing a single time and nearly 5% taken by the ten largest. Sequencing used peripheral blood. The receptors were gathered from an elderly woman with active or convalescent COVID-19.

The V gene is TRBV18, the J gene TRBJ1-5, with D perhaps TRBD1 (5 bases). The CDR3 consists of 14 residues. CDR1 KGHSH and CDR2 LQKENI come from the germline V gene. Trimming cost V 6 bases and J 7 bases, with 16 bases left between them. CDR3 loop: CASSSERGRQPQHF. In DNA, the CDR3 is TGTGCCAGCTCCTCGGAAAGGGGCCGGCAGCCCCAGCATTTT.

The V gene is TRBV2, the J gene TRBJ2-2; 9 nucleotides align to TRBD1. V lost 4 bases and J lost 1; bases outside the gene matches: 7. Per germline, CDR1 SNHLY and CDR2 FYNNEI. This CDR3 is 17 amino acids long. CDR3 DNA: TGTGCCAGCAGTGGGGGACAGGGTACGGGGAACACCGGGGAGCTGTTTTTT. Translating gives CASSGGQGTGNTGELFF.

This sequence joins TRBV19 and TRBJ2-3; possibly TRBD2 for D (5 bases). Per the germline V gene, CDR1 is LNHDA and CDR2 is SQIVND (reference sequence). Trimming stripped 1 base from V and 3 bases from J, with 11 bases between. The CDR3 spans 15 residues. CDR3 protein: CASSIGVEATDTQYF. In DNA, the CDR3 is TGTGCCAGTAGTATAGGCGTGGAGGCGACAGATACGCAGTATTTT.

The chain recombines TRBV5-1 with TRBJ2-1; perhaps TRBD1 as D (6 bases). The CDR3 is 14 residues long. The germline CDR1 and CDR2 sequences are SGHRS and YFSETQ. V dropped 4 bases and J dropped 2 bases, with 10 bases sitting between them. This chain's CDR3 is CASSPGTPYNEQFF. CDR3 DNA: TGCGCCAGCAGCCCCGGGACACCCTACAATGAGCAGTTCTTC. Based on the CDR3 plus reference TRBV5-1 and TRBJ2-1, the full variable domain is KAGVTQTPRYLIKTRGQQVTLSCSPISGHRSVSWYQQTPGQGLQFLFEYFSETQRNKGNFPGRFSGRQFSNSRSEMNVSTLELGDSALYLCASSPGTPYNEQFFGPGTRLTVL.

As DNA, the CDR3 is TGCAGTGCTAGTCTGCGGGGGGACCAAGAGACCCAGTACTTC. It is translated as CSASLRGDQETQYF. The chain recombines TRBV20-1 with TRBJ2-5; 8 positions match TRBD2. Germline V gene data show CDR1 as DFQATT and CDR2 as SNEGSKA (reference sequence). CDR3 length: 14 amino acids. With 3 bases clipped from V and 0 bases from J, the junction kept 3 bases outside the gene matches.

CDR3 in amino acids: CASSPTGYNSPLHF. In DNA form, the CDR3 reads TGTGCCAGCAGCCCGACAGGTTATAATTCACCCCTCCACTTT. The J gene is TRBJ1-6, the V gene TRBV7-2; D possibly corresponds to TRBD1 (6 bases). Trimming pared 5 bases from V and 4 bases from J, leaving 9 bases between. The CDR3 is made up of 14 amino acids. Germline CDR1 SGHTA, CDR2 FQGNSA.

In this sample, this clone turned up once. The CDR3 sequence is CASTQDSNQPQHF. The CDR3 coding sequence is TGTGCCAGCACCCAGGATAGCAATCAGCCCCAGCATTTT. The chain couples TRBV12-3 or TRBV12-4 to TRBJ1-5, with D hard to call. This CDR3 spans 13 amino acids. V was cut by 7 bases and J by 0 bases, with 7 bases left in between.

In its sample, this clone was seen once. The CDR3: CASSYSGLAGGGETQYF. The CDR3, as DNA: TGTGCCAGCAGTTACTCGGGACTAGCGGGCGGAGGGGAGACCCAGTACTTC. V usage is TRBV6-2 or TRBV6-3 and J usage is TRBJ2-5; TRBD2 agrees at 12 bases. V dropped 0 bases and J dropped 5; count of bases not matched to a gene: 7. The CDR3 is made up of 17 amino acids. Germline CDR1 is MNHEY and CDR2 is SVGEGT.

The rearrangement links TRBV29-1 to TRBJ1-1; the D is unclear. With 7 bases removed from V and 1 base from J, the gap between germline ends came to 13 bases. This CDR3 has 13 amino acids. The germline CDR1 and CDR2 sequences are SQVTM and ANQGSEA. DNA for the CDR3: TGCAGCGCGACCGGGATGAGGAACACTGAAGCTTTCTTT. Translation gives CSATGMRNTEAFF.

This rearrangement joins TRBV28 to TRBJ2-6; D uncertain. Trimming cost V 3 bases and J 0 bases, with 18 bases left between them. Germline V gene sequence: CDR1 MDHEN, CDR2 SYDVKM. The CDR3 sequence is 19 residues long. DNA of the CDR3: TGTGCCAGCAGTTTGCCTTTAGCAAAGGTAGCCTCTGGGGCCAACGTCCTGACTTTC. Protein: CASSLPLAKVASGANVLTF.

This clone was counted once. The V and J genes are TRBV5-6 and TRBJ1-6, with D perhaps TRBD1 (5 bases). CDR3 length: 15 amino acids. From germline, CDR1 is SGHDT and CDR2 YYEEEE. With 0 bases removed from V and 3 bases from J, the gap between germline ends came to 7 bases. In nucleotides, the CDR3 is TGTGCCAGCAGCTTGGGGGGACTCTATAATTCACCCCTCCACTTT. Protein: CASSLGGLYNSPLHF.

V and J are TRBV2 and TRBJ2-7; 8 bases are a match to TRBD2. The trim removed 7 bases at V and 7 bases at J, leaving 12 bases unmatched. In germline, CDR1 is SNHLY, CDR2 FYNNEI. The CDR3 extends over 14 amino acids. CDR3 nucleotide sequence: TGTGCCAGCAATCTTGGAGCCCGGGGGGGGGAGCAGTACTTC. Translation: CASNLGARGGEQYF.

This clone was counted only a few times. V and J are TRBV11-1 and TRBJ1-5; D unresolved. Trimming pared 2 bases from V and 4 bases from J, leaving 6 bases between. CDR3 length: 13 residues. Germline V gives CDR1 SGHAT, CDR2 FQDESV (reference sequence). CDR3 coding DNA: TGTGCCAGCAGCTTATCCCCTAATCAGCCCCAGCATTTT. As protein: CASSLSPNQPQHF.

This chain uses TRBV7-8 with TRBJ2-7; 12 positions agree with TRBD2. Germline V gene data show CDR1 as SGHVS and CDR2 as FQNEAQ. V lost 4 bases, J lost 2 bases, and 6 bases stayed unmatched. The CDR3 is made up of 16 amino acids. CDR3 DNA sequence: TGTGCCAGCAGCTCGAACAGACTAGCGGGAGCCTACGAGCAGTACTTC. The encoded protein is CASSSNRLAGAYEQYF.

This clone was counted a few times. The genes are TRBV4-1 and TRBJ2-7; 8 bases map to TRBD2. V trimming: 1 base; J trimming: 7 bases; junction bases outside the gene matches: 15. CDR3 size: 17 residues. Germline V gene sequence: CDR1 MGHRA, CDR2 YSYEKL. This CDR3 is CASSQVWSGAGTREQYF. The CDR3 DNA is TGCGCCAGCAGCCAAGTGTGGTCTGGGGCAGGGACTAGGGAGCAGTACTTC.

The chain couples TRBV5-5 to TRBJ2-1; weak D call: TRBD2 (6 bases). The ends were cut back, 6 bases at V and 0 bases at J, with 13 bases in the middle. The CDR3 is 15 amino acids. Germline CDR1 reads SGHKS; CDR2 reads YYEKEE (reference sequence). CDR3: CASIASVSSYNEQFF. The CDR3 DNA follows: TGTGCCAGCATTGCTAGCGTTAGCTCCTACAATGAGCAGTTCTTC.